These 7 T cell receptor beta chains originate from one sample sequenced in a study of spatial heterogeneity in lung cancer. Regarding time point: sample taken at primary tumor resection. Whole RNA obtained from tumor, nontumor lung or frozen PBMC underwent sequencing without sorting. One entry per CDR3 protein, called by TCRdb with MiXCR from the 5' RACE reads. The sample comprises about 48,000 distinct CDR3 sequences, about 5.8% of which are singletons, and more than 9.5% rests with the top ten. This material consisted of PBMCs, taken at surgery. These receptors all stem from a male donor with early-stage non-small cell lung cancer.

This clonotype was counted ten times or more. The CDR3 here is CSAIGDNEQFF. Written as DNA, the CDR3 is TGCAGTGCTATCGGGGACAATGAGCAGTTCTTC. V usage is TRBV20-1 and J usage is TRBJ2-1, with D possibly TRBD2 on 5 matching bases. Looked up from germline, CDR1 is DFQATT and CDR2 is SNEGSKA (reference sequence). V shed 4 bases and J shed 5 bases, with 6 bases lying between them. The CDR3 covers 11 residues.

This clonotype was detected ten times or more. The chain is built from TRBV10-3 and TRBJ2-2; D possibly corresponds to TRBD1 (6 bases). V lost 8 bases and J 5 bases, leaving 18 bases between the germline ends. Germline CDR1 and CDR2: ENHRY and SYGVKD. The CDR3 covers 15 residues. The CDR3 DNA follows: TGTGCCATCGGACCCCAGGGGCGCAGTACCGGGGAGCTGTTTTTT. Translated: CAIGPQGRSTGELFF.

This clonotype has at least ten counts. V is TRBV20-1 and J is TRBJ2-1; D perhaps matches TRBD1 (6 bases). V was clipped by 4 bases and J by 5 bases, with 12 bases between them. There are 13 residues in the CDR3. Germline assignment: CDR1 DFQATT and CDR2 SNEGSKA (reference sequence). In DNA, the CDR3 is TGCAGTGCTACCTGGGACACCGACAATGAGCAGTTCTTC. Encoded protein: CSATWDTDNEQFF.

This rearrangement joins TRBV5-4 to TRBJ2-5; TRBD2 matches at 12 bases. V was pared by 1 base and J by 5 bases, with 3 bases of the junction left unmatched. The V gene's germline CDR1 is SGHNT and CDR2 YYREEE (reference sequence). The CDR3 covers 15 residues. The DNA of the CDR3 is TGTGCCAGCAGCTTGAGGCTAGCGGGAGGGGAGACCCAGTACTTC. Translation gives CASSLRLAGGETQYF.

This clonotype was seen ten or more times. This chain joins TRBV7-8 and TRBJ2-7; D may be TRBD1 (6 bases). This CDR3 has 15 amino acids. The germline CDR1 and CDR2 sequences are SGHVS and FQNEAQ. Trimming removed 5 bases at V and 4 bases at J, with 18 bases between. The CDR3 here is CASSRGGGRTYEQYF. CDR3 DNA sequence: TGTGCCAGCAGCCGAGGGGGTGGCAGGACATACGAGCAGTACTTC.

This clonotype was recorded many times. In nucleotides, the CDR3 is TGTGCCAGCAGCTTCAGCGGGGAAGAGACCCAGTACTTC. Amino acid sequence: CASSFSGEETQYF. The chain employs TRBV5-6 and TRBJ2-5; 7 bases agree with TRBD2. Germline lookup yields CDR1 SGHDT and CDR2 YYEEEE. The trim removed 2 bases at V and 3 bases at J, leaving 1 base unmatched. The CDR3 extends over 13 amino acids.

This clonotype was recorded at least ten times. The chain joins TRBV18 to TRBJ2-1; TRBD2 matches at 9 bases. This CDR3 has 16 amino acids. Germline V gene sequence: CDR1 KGHSH, CDR2 LQKENI. The junction had 11 bases not matched to a gene; V was cut back by 3 bases and J by 8 bases. DNA for the CDR3: TGTGCCAGCTCACCCAAGTGGCTAGCGGGAAGCGATGAGCAGTTCTTC. Translated, it gives CASSPKWLAGSDEQFF.